These 10 T cell receptor beta chains share one sample of origin, sequenced in a study of shared clonotypes between healthy human individuals. Profiling relied on immunoSEQ multiplex PCR, and the TCRdb table lists in-frame clones only, not all of them. The data contain around 2.1 million clones, 90% to 95% of them singletons. CD45RO-negative CD8 cells positively selected for CCR7 made up the naive population, which excluded terminally differentiated effector memory CD45RA+ cells. Material: naive CD8+ T cells from PBMCs. These receptors were taken from a man younger than 35 in good health. Some clones in this sample may be carry-over from other donors' samples.

Written as DNA, the CDR3 is TGCGCCAGCAGCATGCTGGACAGGCTGTCCTACGAGCAGTACTTC. Translation gives CASSMLDRLSYEQYF. V usage is TRBV5-1 and J usage is TRBJ2-7, with TRBD1 matching 7 bases. This CDR3 has 15 amino acids. V lost 4 bases to trimming and J lost 1 base; unmatched junction nucleotides: 8. Germline V gene lookup returns CDR1 SGHRS and CDR2 YFSETQ.

The chain joins TRBV28 to TRBJ2-2; TRBD2 matches at 7 bases. CDR1 and CDR2 from the germline V gene are MDHEN and SYDVKM. J was trimmed by 6 bases and V by 5 bases; bases with no gene match: 3. The CDR3 is made up of 13 amino acids. The CDR3 region has the DNA TGTGCCAGCAGTCGCGGGGGATCCGGGGAGCTGTTTTTT. This encodes CASSRGGSGELFF.

V and J are TRBV4-3 and TRBJ1-3; TRBD1 might be the D (5 bases). V lost 4 bases to trimming and J lost 0 bases, with 13 bases between them. The CDR3 is 16 amino acids. Germline values: CDR1 LGHNA, CDR2 YSLEER. DNA of the CDR3: TGCGCCAGCAGCCCGACTTGGGGGTCCTCTGGAAACACCATATATTTT. This encodes CASSPTWGSSGNTIYF.

V usage is TRBV9 and J usage is TRBJ2-2; 7 bases match TRBD1. V lost 0 bases to trimming and J lost 8 bases; unmatched junction nucleotides: 1. The length of the CDR3 is 13 residues. Per germline, CDR1 SGDLS and CDR2 YYNGEE. The CDR3 coding sequence is TGTGCCAGCAGCGTAGCGACAGGGGGGGAGCTGTTTTTT. Translating it yields CASSVATGGELFF.

This chain joins TRBV4-1 and TRBJ2-5; 7 bases are shared with TRBD2. CDR3 size: 17 residues. After removal of 0 bases from V and 5 bases from J, the junction contained 12 bases not matched to a gene. Per germline, CDR1 MGHRA and CDR2 YSYEKL. The CDR3 reads CASSQDRGVRSFETQYF. CDR3 nucleotide sequence: TGCGCCAGCAGCCAAGATCGGGGGGTGCGGTCATTTGAGACCCAGTACTTC.

This chain links TRBV11-2 with TRBJ2-3; D is unresolved. Germline-derived CDR1 and CDR2 are SGHAT and FQNNGV. The CDR3 contains 12 residues. Trimming cost V 5 bases and J 6 bases, with 9 bases left between them. The CDR3 DNA reads TGTGCCAGCAGCCCGCCTTGGGATACGCAGTATTTT. Translating gives CASSPPWDTQYF.

The rearrangement uses TRBV9 and TRBJ1-2; weak D call: TRBD1 (6 bases). CDR1 is SGDLS, CDR2 YYNGEE, per germline. Deletions cut 4 bases from V and 8 bases from J, with 18 bases between. This CDR3 is 14 amino acids long. The CDR3 loop is CASSPWGAPRGYTF. The CDR3, as DNA: TGTGCCAGCAGCCCCTGGGGGGCCCCTCGGGGCTACACCTTC. Looking up the rest from reference TRBV9 and TRBJ1-2 gives the full variable domain: DSGVTQTPKHLITATGQRVTLRCSPRSGDLSVYWYQQSLDQGLQFLIQYYNGEERAKGNILERFSAQQFPDLHSELNLSSLELGDSALYFCASSPWGAPRGYTFGSGTRLTVV.

The J gene is TRBJ2-3, the V gene TRBV7-9; 10 positions match TRBD2. Germline loops: CDR1 SEHNR, CDR2 FQNEAQ (reference sequence). The CDR3 covers 14 residues. J lost 3 bases, V lost 10 bases, and 7 bases had no gene match. For the CDR3, the DNA is TGTGCCACCCACCCTAGCGGGAGTACAGATACGCAGTATTTT. It encodes CATHPSGSTDTQYF.

The chain is built from TRBV9 and TRBJ1-1; TRBD1 might be the D (5 bases). The CDR3 extends over 13 amino acids. The germline V gene encodes CDR1 SGDLS and CDR2 YYNGEE. The germline V and J ends were trimmed by 5 bases and 1 base, with 9 bases remaining between them. This CDR3 is CASRRDPNTEAFF. For the CDR3, the DNA is TGTGCCAGCAGGAGGGACCCGAACACTGAAGCTTTCTTT.

The rearrangement uses TRBV10-3 and TRBJ2-7; the D gene is possibly TRBD1 (6 bases). V was pared by 6 bases and J by 0 bases, with 15 bases between. CDR3 size: 15 residues. In germline, CDR1 is ENHRY, CDR2 SYGVKD. CDR3 region: CAIRLSQGSSYEQYF. In nucleotides, the CDR3 is TGTGCCATCAGGCTTTCTCAGGGGAGCTCCTACGAGCAGTACTTC.